This T cell receptor beta chain stems from a study of T cells after yellow fever vaccination. Study-wide background: Libraries from low-cell-number fractions were prepared with the SMART-Seq v4 Ultra Low Input RNA kit.

One entry per CDR3 protein results from TCRdb running MiXCR on the 5' RACE reads. The table includes around 100,000 distinct CDR3 sequences, about 5.8% detected once. This clonotype appeared a few times. Its antigen remains unknown. The length of the CDR3 is 15 residues. Germline loops: CDR1 SGHVS, CDR2 FNYEAQ. V dropped 3 bases and J dropped 8 bases, with 17 bases sitting between them. Whole-study findings and limits: Post-booster repertoires contained most primary-vaccination clones again (about 95% CD4, around 88% CD8).

The sample consisted of CD8+ T cells sorted from PBMCs, taken 10 days after the yellow fever booster vaccination. V usage is TRBV7-6 and J usage is TRBJ2-1; tentative D call: TRBD1 (5 bases). This receptor was identified in a man younger than 35 who received the YFV17D yellow fever vaccine. This chain's CDR3 is CASSFQGNIIDEQFF. The CDR3 region has the DNA TGTGCCAGCAGCTTTCAGGGAAATATCATCGATGAGCAGTTCTTC.